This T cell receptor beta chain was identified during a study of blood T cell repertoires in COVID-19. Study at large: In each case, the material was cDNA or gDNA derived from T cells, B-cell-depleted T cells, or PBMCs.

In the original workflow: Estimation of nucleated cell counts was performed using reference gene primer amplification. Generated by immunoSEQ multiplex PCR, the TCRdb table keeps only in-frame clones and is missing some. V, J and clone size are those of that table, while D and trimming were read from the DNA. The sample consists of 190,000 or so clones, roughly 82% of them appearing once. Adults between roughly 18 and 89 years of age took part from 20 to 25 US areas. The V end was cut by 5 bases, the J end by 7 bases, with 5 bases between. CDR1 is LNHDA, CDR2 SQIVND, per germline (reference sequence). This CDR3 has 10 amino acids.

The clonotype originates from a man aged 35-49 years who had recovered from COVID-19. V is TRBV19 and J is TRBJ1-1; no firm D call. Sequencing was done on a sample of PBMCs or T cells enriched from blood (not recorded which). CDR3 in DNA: TGTGCCAGTAGTGCCAGTGAAGCTTTCTTT. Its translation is CASSASEAFF.